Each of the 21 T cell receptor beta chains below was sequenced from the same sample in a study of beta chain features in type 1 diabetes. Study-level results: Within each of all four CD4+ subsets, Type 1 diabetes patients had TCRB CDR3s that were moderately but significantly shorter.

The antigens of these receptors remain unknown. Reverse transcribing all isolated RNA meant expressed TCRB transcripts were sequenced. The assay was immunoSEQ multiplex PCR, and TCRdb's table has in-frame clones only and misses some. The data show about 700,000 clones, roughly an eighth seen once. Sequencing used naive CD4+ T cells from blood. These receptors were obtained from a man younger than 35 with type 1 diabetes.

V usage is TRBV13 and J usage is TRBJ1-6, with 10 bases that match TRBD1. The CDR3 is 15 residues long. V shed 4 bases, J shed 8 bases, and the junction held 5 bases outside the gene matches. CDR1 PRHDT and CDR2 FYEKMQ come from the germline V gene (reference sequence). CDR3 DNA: TGTGCCAGCAGCTCACCGGGACAGGGGTATTCACCCCTCCACTTT. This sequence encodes CASSSPGQGYSPLHF. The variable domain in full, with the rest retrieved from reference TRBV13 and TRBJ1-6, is AAGVIQSPRHLIKEKRETATLKCYPIPRHDTVYWYQQGPGQDPQFLISFYEKMQSDKGSIPDRFSAQQFSDYHSELNMSSLELGDSALYFCASSSPGQGYSPLHFGNGTRLTVT.

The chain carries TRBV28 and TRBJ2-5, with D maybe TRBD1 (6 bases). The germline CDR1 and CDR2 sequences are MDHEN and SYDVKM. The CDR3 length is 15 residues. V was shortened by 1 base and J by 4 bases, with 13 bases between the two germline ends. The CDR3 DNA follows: TGTGCCAGCAGTTTATACGGCAGGGGCGTAGAGACCCAGTACTTC. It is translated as CASSLYGRGVETQYF.

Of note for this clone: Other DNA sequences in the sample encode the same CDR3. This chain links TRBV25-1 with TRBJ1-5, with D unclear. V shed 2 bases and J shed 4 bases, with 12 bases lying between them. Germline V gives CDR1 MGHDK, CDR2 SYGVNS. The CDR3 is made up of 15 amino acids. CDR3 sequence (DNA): TGTGCCAGCAGTGAAGGGTCAGGCTCGAATCAGCCCCAGCATTTT. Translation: CASSEGSGSNQPQHF.

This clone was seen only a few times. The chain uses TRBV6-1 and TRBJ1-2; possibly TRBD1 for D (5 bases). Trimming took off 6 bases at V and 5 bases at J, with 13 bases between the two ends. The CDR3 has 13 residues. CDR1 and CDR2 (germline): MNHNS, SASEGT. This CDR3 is CASSRQSGYGYTF. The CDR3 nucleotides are TGTGCCAGCAGCCGACAGAGCGGGTATGGCTACACCTTC.

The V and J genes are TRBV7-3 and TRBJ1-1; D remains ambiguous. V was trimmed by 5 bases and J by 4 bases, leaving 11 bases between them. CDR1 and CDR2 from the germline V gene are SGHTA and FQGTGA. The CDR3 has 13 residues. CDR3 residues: CASSRWGGTEAFF. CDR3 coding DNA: TGTGCCAGCAGCCGCTGGGGTGGCACTGAAGCTTTCTTT.

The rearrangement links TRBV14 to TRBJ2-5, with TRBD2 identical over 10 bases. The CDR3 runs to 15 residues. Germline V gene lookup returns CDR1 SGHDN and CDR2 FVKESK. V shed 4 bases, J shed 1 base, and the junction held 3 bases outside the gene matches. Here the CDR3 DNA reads TGTGCCAGCAGCCTGGCTAGCGGGGGCCAAGAGACCCAGTACTTC. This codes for CASSLASGGQETQYF. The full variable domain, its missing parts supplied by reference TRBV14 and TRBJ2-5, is EAGVTQFPSHSVIEKGQTVTLRCDPISGHDNLYWYRRVMGKEIKFLLHFVKESKQDESGMPNNRFLAERTGGTYSTLKVQPAELEDSGVYFCASSLASGGQETQYFGPGTRLLVL.

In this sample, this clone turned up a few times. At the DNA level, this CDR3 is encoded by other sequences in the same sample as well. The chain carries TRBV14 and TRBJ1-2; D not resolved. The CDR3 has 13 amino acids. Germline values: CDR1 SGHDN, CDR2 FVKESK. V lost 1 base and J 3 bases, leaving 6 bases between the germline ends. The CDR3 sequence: CASSQGTDYGYTF. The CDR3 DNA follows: TGTGCCAGCAGCCAAGGGACTGACTATGGCTACACCTTC.

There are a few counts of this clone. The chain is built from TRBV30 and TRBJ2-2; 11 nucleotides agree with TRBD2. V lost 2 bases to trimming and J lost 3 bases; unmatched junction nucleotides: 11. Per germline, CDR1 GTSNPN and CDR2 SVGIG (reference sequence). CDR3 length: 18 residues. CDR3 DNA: TGTGCCTGGAGTAGCCATAGGACTAGCGGGCCATACACCGGGGAGCTGTTTTTT. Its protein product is CAWSSHRTSGPYTGELFF.

Written as DNA, the CDR3 is TGTGCCTGGAGTGGGACTAGCGGGGGGTTTACGCAGTATTTT. This codes for CAWSGTSGGFTQYF. The chain couples TRBV30 to TRBJ2-3; 14 bases agree with TRBD2. The CDR3 is 14 amino acids. CDR1 and CDR2 (germline): GTSNPN, SVGIG (reference sequence). V was clipped by 1 base and J by 8 bases; unmatched bases: 2.

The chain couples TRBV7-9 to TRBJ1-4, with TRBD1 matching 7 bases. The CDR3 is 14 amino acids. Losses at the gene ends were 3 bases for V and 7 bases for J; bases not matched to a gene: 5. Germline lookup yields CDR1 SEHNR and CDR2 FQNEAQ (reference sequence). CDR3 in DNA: TGTGCCAGCAGCTTGAGACAGGGAGCTGAAAAACTGTTTTTT. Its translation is CASSLRQGAEKLFF.

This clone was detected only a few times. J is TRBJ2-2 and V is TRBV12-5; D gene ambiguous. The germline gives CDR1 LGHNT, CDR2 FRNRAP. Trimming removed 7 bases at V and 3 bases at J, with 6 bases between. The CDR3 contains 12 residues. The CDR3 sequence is CASALDTGELFF. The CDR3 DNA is TGTGCTAGTGCCCTCGACACCGGGGAGCTGTTTTTT.

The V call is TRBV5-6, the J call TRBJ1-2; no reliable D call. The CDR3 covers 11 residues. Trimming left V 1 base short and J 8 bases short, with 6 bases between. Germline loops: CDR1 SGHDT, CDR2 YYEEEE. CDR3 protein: CASSLNSGYTF. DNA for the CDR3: TGTGCCAGCAGCTTGAACAGCGGCTACACCTTC. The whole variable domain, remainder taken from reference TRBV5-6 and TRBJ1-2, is DAGVTQSPTHLIKTRGQQVTLRCSPKSGHDTVSWYQQALGQGPQFIFQYYEEEERQRGNFPDRFSGHQFPNYSSELNVNALLLGDSALYLCASSLNSGYTFGSGTRLTVV.

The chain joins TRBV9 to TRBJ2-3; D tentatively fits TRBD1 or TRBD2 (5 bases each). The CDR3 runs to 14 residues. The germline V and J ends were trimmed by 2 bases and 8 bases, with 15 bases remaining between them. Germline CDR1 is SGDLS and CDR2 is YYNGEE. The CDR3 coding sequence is TGTGCCAGCAGCGTCGGGACGGATTCGGCTACGCAGTATTTT. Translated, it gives CASSVGTDSATQYF. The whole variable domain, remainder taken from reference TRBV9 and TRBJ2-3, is DSGVTQTPKHLITATGQRVTLRCSPRSGDLSVYWYQQSLDQGLQFLIQYYNGEERAKGNILERFSAQQFPDLHSELNLSSLELGDSALYFCASSVGTDSATQYFGPGTRLTVL.

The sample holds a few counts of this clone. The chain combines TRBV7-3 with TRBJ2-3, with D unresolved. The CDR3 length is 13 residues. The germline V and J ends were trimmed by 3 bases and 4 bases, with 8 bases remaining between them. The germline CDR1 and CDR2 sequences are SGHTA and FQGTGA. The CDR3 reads CASSFRFADTQYF. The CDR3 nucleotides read TGTGCCAGCAGCTTTCGGTTCGCAGATACGCAGTATTTT.

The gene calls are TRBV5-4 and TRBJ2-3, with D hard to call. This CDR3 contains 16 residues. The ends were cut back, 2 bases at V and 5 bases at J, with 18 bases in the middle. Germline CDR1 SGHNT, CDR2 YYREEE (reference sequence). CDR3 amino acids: CASSFQPDQTIDTQYF. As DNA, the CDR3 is TGTGCCAGCAGCTTTCAGCCTGACCAAACAATAGATACGCAGTATTTT.

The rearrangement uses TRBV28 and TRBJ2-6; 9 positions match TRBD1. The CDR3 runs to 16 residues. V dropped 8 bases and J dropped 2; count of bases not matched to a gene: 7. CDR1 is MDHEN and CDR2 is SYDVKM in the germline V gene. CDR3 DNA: TGTGCCAGCGGAGGACAGGGGCTAACTGGGGCCAACGTCCTGACTTTC. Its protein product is CASGGQGLTGANVLTF.

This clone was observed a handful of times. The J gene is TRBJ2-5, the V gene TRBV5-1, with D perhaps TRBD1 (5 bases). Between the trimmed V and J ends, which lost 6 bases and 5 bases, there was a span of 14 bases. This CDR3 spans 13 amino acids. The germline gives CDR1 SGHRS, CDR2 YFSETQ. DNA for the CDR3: TGCGCCAGCAAGGACCTCAAGGGGGAGACCCAGTACTTC. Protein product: CASKDLKGETQYF.

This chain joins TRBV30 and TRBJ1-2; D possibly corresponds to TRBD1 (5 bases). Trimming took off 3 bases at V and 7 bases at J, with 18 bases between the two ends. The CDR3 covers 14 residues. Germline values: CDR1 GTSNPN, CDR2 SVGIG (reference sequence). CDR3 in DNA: TGTGCCTGGAGGGGCGGCAGGGTGGGAGTTGGCTACACCTTC. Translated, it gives CAWRGGRVGVGYTF.

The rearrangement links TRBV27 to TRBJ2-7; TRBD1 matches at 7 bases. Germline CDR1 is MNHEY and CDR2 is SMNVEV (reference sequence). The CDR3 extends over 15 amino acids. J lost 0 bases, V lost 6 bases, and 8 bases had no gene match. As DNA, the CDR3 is TGTGCCAGCAGGAGGACAGGTCTAAGCTCCTACGAGCAGTACTTC. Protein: CASRRTGLSSYEQYF.

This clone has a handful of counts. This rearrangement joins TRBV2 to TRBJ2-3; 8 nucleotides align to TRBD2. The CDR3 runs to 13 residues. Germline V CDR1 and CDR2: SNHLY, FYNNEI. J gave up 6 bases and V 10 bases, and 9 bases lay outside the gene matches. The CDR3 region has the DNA TGTGCCATCCAGCGGGAGTTGGGGGATACGCAGTATTTT. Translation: CAIQRELGDTQYF.

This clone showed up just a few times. The CDR3 sequence is CASSYSGGGNQPQHF. CDR3 bases: TGTGCCAGCAGTTACTCCGGCGGGGGCAATCAGCCCCAGCATTTT. V gene TRBV6-5 combines with J gene TRBJ1-5; unclear D gene. V lost 0 bases and J lost 2, with 8 bases in between. The CDR3 is 15 residues long. Germline CDR1 is MNHEY and CDR2 is SVGAGI.